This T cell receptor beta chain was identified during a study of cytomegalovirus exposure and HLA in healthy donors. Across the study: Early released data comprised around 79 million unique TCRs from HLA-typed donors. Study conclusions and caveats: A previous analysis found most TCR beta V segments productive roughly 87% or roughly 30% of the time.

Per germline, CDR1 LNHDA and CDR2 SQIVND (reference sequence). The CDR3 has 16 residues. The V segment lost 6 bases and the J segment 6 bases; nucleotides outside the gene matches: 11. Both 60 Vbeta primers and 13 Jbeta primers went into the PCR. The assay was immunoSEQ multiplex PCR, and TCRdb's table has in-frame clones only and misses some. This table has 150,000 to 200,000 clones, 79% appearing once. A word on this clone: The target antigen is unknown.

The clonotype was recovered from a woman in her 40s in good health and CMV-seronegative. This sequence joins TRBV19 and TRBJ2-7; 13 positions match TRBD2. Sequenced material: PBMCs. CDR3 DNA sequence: TGTGCCAGTAGGACTAGCGGGGGGCCCCTAGGAGGCGAGCAGTACTTC. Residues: CASRTSGGPLGGEQYF.